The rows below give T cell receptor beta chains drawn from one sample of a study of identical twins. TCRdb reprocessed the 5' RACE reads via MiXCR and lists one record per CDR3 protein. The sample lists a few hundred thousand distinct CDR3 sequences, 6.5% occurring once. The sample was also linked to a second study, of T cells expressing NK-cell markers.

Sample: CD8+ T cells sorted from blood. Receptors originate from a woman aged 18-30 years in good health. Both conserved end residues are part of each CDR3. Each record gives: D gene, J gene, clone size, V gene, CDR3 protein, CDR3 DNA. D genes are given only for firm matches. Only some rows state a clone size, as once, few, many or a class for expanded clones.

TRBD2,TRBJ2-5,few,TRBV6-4,CASSRTSGAQETQYF,TGTGCCAGCAGTCGGACTAGCGGGGCCCAAGAGACCCAGTACTTC
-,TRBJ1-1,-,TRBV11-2,CASSLAATANTEAFF,TGTGCCAGCAGCTTAGCTGCGACAGCGAACACTGAAGCTTTCTTT
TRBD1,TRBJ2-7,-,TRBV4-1,CASSQGMTRDSTYEQYF,TGCGCCAGCAGCCAAGGAATGACACGGGACAGCACCTACGAGCAGTACTTC
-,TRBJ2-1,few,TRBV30,CAWSVLGHNEQFF,TGTGCCTGGAGTGTACTCGGCCACAATGAGCAGTTCTTC
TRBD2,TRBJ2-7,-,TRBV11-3,CASSFGTSREQYF,TGTGCCAGCAGCTTCGGGACTAGCAGAGAGCAGTACTTC
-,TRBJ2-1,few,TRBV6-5,CASSYSGRGPENSYNEQFF,TGTGCCAGCAGTTACTCGGGGCGGGGGCCCGAAAATTCCTACAATGAGCAGTTCTTC
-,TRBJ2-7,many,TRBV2,CASSEKPEQYF,TGTGCCAGCAGTGAGAAGCCCGAGCAGTACTTC
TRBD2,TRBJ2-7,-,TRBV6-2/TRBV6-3,CASSYGGLAAYEQYF,TGTGCCAGCAGTTACGGGGGTCTAGCGGCCTACGAGCAGTACTTC
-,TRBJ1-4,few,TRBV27,CASSPVGQNEKLFF,TGTGCCAGCAGCCCAGTTGGGCAGAATGAAAAACTGTTTTTT
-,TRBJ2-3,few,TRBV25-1,CASSATDQPDTQYF,TGTGCCAGCAGTGCGACGGACCAACCAGATACGCAGTATTTT
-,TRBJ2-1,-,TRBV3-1,CATCLRLAPSYNEQFF,TGTGCCACCTGCCTACGACTGGCCCCCTCCTACAATGAGCAGTTCTTC
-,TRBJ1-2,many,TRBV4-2,CASSQDRDRGPGYTF,TGTGCCAGCAGCCAAGATCGGGACCGAGGACCTGGCTACACCTTC
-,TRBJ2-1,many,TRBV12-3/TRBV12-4,CASSFNLVQEQFF,TGTGCCAGCAGTTTTAATCTAGTTCAGGAGCAGTTCTTC
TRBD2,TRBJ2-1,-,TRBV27,CATLLAGGHEQFF,TGTGCCACCTTACTAGCGGGGGGGCATGAGCAGTTCTTC
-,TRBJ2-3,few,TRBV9,CASSPGPTDTQYF,TGTGCCAGCAGCCCGGGGCCCACAGATACGCAGTATTTT
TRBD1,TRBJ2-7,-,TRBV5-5,CASSYPGTGVYEQYF,TGTGCCAGCAGCTACCCCGGGACAGGAGTCTACGAGCAGTACTTC
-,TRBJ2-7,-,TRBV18,CASSPRDQNSYEQYF,TGTGCCAGCTCACCGCGCGACCAAAACTCCTACGAGCAGTACTTC
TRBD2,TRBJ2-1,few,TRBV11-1,CASSLAQIAGGLIHNEQFF,TGTGCCAGCAGCTTAGCGCAGATAGCGGGAGGTCTTATTCACAATGAGCAGTTCTTC
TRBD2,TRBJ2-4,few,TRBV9,CASNRGGWLNIQYF,TGTGCCAGCAACCGGGGGGGGTGGCTAAACATTCAGTACTTC
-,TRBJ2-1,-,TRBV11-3,CASSLDHQARRGEQFF,TGTGCCAGCAGCTTAGATCATCAGGCCAGGCGGGGTGAGCAGTTCTTC
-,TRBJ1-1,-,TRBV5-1,CASSPKRGGNTEAFF,TGCGCCAGCAGCCCAAAAAGGGGAGGAAACACTGAAGCTTTCTTT
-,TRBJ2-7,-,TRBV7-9,CASSLEMPRTIYEQYF,TGTGCCAGCAGCTTAGAGATGCCACGGACCATCTACGAGCAGTACTTC
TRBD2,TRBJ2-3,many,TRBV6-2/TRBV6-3,CASSSGTKVTDTQYF,TGTGCCAGCAGTTCCGGGACTAAGGTCACAGATACGCAGTATTTT
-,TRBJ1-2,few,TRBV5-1,CASSAYRKAESLEMGGYTF,TGCGCCAGCAGCGCCTACCGGAAGGCGGAATCCCTTGAAATGGGTGGCTACACCTTC
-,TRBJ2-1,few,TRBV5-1,CASSFSMSSYNEQFF,TGCGCCAGCAGCTTTTCAATGAGCTCCTACAATGAGCAGTTCTTC
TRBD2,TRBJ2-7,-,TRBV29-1,CSVGGTSGRGSHEQYF,TGCAGCGTCGGAGGGACTAGCGGGAGAGGGTCCCACGAGCAGTACTTC
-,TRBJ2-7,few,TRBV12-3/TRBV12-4,CASSLVTRGHFLYEQYF,TGTGCCAGCAGTTTAGTTACCAGGGGCCACTTCCTCTACGAGCAGTACTTC
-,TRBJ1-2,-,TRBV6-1,CASNPMRDLNYGYTF,TGTGCCAGCAACCCCATGAGGGATTTGAACTATGGCTACACCTTC
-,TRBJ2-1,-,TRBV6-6,CASTLGAANEQFF,TGTGCCAGCACCCTGGGAGCGGCCAATGAGCAGTTCTTC
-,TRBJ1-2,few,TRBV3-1,CASSPVREIGGYTF,TGTGCCAGCAGCCCCGTTCGGGAGATAGGAGGCTACACCTTC
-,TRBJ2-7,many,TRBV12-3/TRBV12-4,CASSLGSSSEQYF,TGTGCCAGCAGTCTCGGTTCTAGCTCCGAGCAGTACTTC
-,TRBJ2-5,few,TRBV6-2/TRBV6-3,CASSRWDSAGETQYF,TGTGCCAGCAGTCGATGGGACTCTGCAGGAGAGACCCAGTACTTC
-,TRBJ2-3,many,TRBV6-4,CASSDVVRGAQYF,TGTGCCAGCAGTGACGTGGTGCGAGGTGCGCAGTATTTT
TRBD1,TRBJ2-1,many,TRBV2,CASTRGLGNNEQFF,TGTGCCAGCACCAGGGGGCTAGGCAACAATGAGCAGTTCTTC
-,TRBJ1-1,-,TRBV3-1,CASSQFLNRDNEAFF,TGTGCCAGCAGCCAATTTTTGAACAGAGACAATGAAGCTTTCTTT
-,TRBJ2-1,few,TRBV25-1,CASSGAGSYNEQFF,TGTGCCAGCAGTGGAGCGGGCTCCTACAATGAGCAGTTCTTC
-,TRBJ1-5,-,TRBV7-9,CASSTNSNQPQHF,TGTGCCAGCAGCACCAATAGCAATCAGCCCCAGCATTTT
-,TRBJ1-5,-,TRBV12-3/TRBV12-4,CASSLGPTAFYSNQPQHF,TGTGCCAGCAGTTTAGGTCCAACAGCCTTTTATAGCAATCAGCCCCAGCATTTT
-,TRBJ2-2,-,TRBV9,CASGGPGRPTGELFF,TGTGCCAGCGGCGGGCCGGGCCGTCCGACCGGGGAGCTGTTTTTT
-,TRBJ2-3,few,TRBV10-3,CAISQTSSDRTDTQYF,TGTGCCATCAGTCAAACGTCTAGCGACCGCACAGATACGCAGTATTTT
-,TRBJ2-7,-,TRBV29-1,CSVESSWGQYF,TGCAGCGTTGAATCGTCCTGGGGGCAGTACTTC
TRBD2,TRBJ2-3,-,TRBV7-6,CASSESGRAVTDTQYF,TGTGCCAGCAGCGAAAGCGGGAGGGCCGTAACAGATACGCAGTATTTT
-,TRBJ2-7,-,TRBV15,CATSRGQSSYEEQYF,TGTGCCACCAGCAGAGGACAGAGCTCCTACGAGGAGCAGTACTTC
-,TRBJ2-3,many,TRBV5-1,CASSAPYDRNTDTQYF,TGCGCCAGCAGCGCCCCCTATGACAGGAACACAGATACGCAGTATTTT
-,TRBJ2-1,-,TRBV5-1,CASSAYVAASYNEQFF,TGCGCCAGCAGCGCGTACGTCGCGGCGTCCTACAATGAGCAGTTCTTC
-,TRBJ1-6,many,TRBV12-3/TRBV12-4,CASSSVGPGNSPLHF,TGTGCCAGCAGTTCCGTCGGTCCGGGAAATTCACCCCTCCACTTT
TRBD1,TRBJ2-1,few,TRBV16,CASSQLRDRVDNEQFF,TGTGCCAGCAGCCAGTTGCGGGACAGGGTGGACAATGAGCAGTTCTTC
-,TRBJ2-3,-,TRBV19,CASSPDRASTDTQYF,TGTGCCAGTAGTCCCGACAGAGCTAGCACAGATACGCAGTATTTT
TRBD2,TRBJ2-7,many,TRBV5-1,CASRWREGSSYEQYF,TGCGCCAGCCGCTGGCGGGAGGGATCTTCCTACGAGCAGTACTTC
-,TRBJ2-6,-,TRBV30,CAWSARAGMGANVLTF,TGTGCCTGGAGTGCCCGGGCGGGAATGGGGGCCAACGTCCTGACTTTC
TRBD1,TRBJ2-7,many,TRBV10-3,CAISPTGGLGYEQYF,TGTGCCATCAGCCCCACAGGGGGTCTCGGCTACGAGCAGTACTTC
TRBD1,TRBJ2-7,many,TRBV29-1,CSVVDRGAYEQYF,TGCAGCGTTGTGGACAGGGGAGCCTACGAGCAGTACTTC
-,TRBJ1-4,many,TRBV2,CATHEGERANEKLFF,TGTGCCACACACGAGGGAGAGAGGGCTAATGAAAAACTGTTTTTT
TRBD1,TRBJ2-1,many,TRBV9,CASSVGDSYNEQFF,TGTGCCAGCAGCGTAGGGGACAGTTACAATGAGCAGTTCTTC
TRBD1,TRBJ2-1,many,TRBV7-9,CASSLVGQTVNEQFF,TGTGCCAGCAGCTTAGTGGGACAGACCGTCAATGAGCAGTTCTTC
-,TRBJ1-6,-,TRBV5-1,CASTYTEGNSPLHF,TGCGCCAGCACTTACACCGAGGGTAATTCACCCCTCCACTTT
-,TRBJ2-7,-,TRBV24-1,CATSDLQTGEPYEQYF,TGTGCCACCAGTGATTTGCAGACGGGGGAGCCCTACGAGCAGTACTTC
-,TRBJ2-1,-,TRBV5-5,CASSPTVTLQFF,TGTGCCAGCAGCCCAACAGTCACTCTCCAGTTCTTC
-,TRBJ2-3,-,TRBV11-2,CASSLAPGGPTDTQYF,TGTGCCAGCAGCTTAGCGCCGGGGGGCCCCACAGATACGCAGTATTTT